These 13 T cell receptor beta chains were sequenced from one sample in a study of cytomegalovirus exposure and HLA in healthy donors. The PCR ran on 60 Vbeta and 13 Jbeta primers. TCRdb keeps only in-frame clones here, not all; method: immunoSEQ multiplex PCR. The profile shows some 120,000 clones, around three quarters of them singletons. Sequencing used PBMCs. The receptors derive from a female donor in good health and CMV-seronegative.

CDR3 in amino acids: CASSEASGTGFSRPQHF. CDR3 nucleotide sequence: TGTGCCAGCAGTGAAGCTTCCGGGACAGGGTTTTCTCGGCCCCAGCATTTT. The chain couples TRBV6-1 to TRBJ1-5; 9 bases match TRBD1. Germline CDR1 and CDR2: MNHNS and SASEGT. J was trimmed by 9 bases and V by 0 bases; bases with no gene match: 12. The CDR3 is 17 amino acids.

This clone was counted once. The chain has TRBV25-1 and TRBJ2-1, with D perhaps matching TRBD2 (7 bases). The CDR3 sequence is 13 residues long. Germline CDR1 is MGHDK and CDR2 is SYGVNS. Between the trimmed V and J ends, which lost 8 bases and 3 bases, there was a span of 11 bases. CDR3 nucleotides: TGTGCCAGCCGAGGGGGGGGCTACAATGAGCAGTTCTTC. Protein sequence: CASRGGGYNEQFF.

Written as DNA, the CDR3 is TGTGCCAGCAGTGAAGCGACGACTAGCGGGGCGTACAATGAGCAGTTCTTC. Translated: CASSEATTSGAYNEQFF. The chain recombines TRBV6-1 with TRBJ2-1, with 11 bases lining up with TRBD2. Germline CDR1 and CDR2: MNHNS and SASEGT. The CDR3 loop spans 17 amino acids. With V trimmed by 0 bases and J by 4 bases, 5 bases remained unmatched.

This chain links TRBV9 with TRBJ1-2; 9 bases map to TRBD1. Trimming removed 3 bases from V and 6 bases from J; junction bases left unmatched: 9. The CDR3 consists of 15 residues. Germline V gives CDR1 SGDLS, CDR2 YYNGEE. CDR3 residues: CASSARTGVTDGYTF. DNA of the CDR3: TGTGCCAGCAGCGCCCGGACAGGGGTAACGGATGGCTACACCTTC.

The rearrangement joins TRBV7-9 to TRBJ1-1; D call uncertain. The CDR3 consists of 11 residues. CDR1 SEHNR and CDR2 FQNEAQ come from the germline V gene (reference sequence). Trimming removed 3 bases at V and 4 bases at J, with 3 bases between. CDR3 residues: CASSFITEAFF. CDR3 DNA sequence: TGTGCCAGCAGCTTTATCACTGAAGCTTTCTTT.

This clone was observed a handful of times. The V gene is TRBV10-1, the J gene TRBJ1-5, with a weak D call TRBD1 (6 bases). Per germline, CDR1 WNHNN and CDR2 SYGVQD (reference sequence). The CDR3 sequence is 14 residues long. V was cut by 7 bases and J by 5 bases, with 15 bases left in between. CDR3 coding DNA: TGCGCCAGCAATAGGGACATCGCGGATCAGCCCCAGCATTTT. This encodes CASNRDIADQPQHF.

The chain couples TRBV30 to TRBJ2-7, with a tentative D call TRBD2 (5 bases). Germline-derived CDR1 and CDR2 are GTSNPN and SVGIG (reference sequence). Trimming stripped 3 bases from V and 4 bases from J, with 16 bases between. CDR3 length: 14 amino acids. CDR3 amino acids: CAWRSRRGPYEQYF. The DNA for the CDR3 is TGTGCCTGGAGATCGCGTCGGGGTCCATACGAGCAGTACTTC. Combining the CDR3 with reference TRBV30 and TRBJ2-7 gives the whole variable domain SQTIHQWPATLVQPVGSPLSLECTVEGTSNPNLYWYRQAAGRGLQLLFYSVGIGQISSEVPQNLSASRPQDRQFILSSKKLLLSDSGFYLCAWRSRRGPYEQYFGPGTRLTVT.

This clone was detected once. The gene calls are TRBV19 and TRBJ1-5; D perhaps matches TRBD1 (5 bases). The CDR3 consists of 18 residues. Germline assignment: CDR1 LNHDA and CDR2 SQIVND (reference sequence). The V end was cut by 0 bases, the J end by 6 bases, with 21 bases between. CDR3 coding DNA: TGTGCCAGTAGTATAGATGGGGCAGGGCAAATTCGTGGTCAGCCCCAGCATTTT. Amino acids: CASSIDGAGQIRGQPQHF. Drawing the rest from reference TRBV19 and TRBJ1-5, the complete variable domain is DGGITQSPKYLFRKEGQNVTLSCEQNLNHDAMYWYRQDPGQGLRLIYYSQIVNDFQKGDIAEGYSVSREKKESFPLTVTSAQKNPTAFYLCASSIDGAGQIRGQPQHFGDGTRLSIL.

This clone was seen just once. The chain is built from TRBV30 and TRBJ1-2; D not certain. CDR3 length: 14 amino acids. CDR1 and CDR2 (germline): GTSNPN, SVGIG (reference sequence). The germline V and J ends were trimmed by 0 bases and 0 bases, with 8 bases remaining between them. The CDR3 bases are TGTGCCTGGAGTGTACTCGGTGCTAACTATGGCTACACCTTC. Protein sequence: CAWSVLGANYGYTF. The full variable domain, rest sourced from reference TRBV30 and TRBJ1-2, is SQTIHQWPATLVQPVGSPLSLECTVEGTSNPNLYWYRQAAGRGLQLLFYSVGIGQISSEVPQNLSASRPQDRQFILSSKKLLLSDSGFYLCAWSVLGANYGYTFGSGTRLTVV.

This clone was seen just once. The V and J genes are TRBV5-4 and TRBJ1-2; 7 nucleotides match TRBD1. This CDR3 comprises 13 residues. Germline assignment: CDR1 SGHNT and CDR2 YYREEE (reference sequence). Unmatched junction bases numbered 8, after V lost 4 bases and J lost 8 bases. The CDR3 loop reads CASSLDRAGGYTF. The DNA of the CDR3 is TGTGCCAGCAGCCTAGACAGGGCGGGCGGCTACACCTTC.

Here the CDR3 DNA reads TGTGCCAGCAGCCCATCCCTTGGACAGGGGTCTGTAAATGAGCAGTTCTTC. As protein: CASSPSLGQGSVNEQFF. The V call is TRBV7-9, the J call TRBJ2-1, with TRBD1 matching over 9 bases. V shed 5 bases and J 7 bases; nucleotides not matched to a gene: 15. Germline-derived CDR1 and CDR2 are SEHNR and FQNEAQ (reference sequence). CDR3 size: 17 residues. Combining the CDR3 with reference TRBV7-9 and TRBJ2-1 gives the whole variable domain DTGVSQNPRHKITKRGQNVTFRCDPISEHNRLYWYRQTLGQGPEFLTYFQNEAQLEKSRLLSDRFSAERPKGSFSTLEIQRTEQGDSAMYLCASSPSLGQGSVNEQFFGPGTRLTVL.

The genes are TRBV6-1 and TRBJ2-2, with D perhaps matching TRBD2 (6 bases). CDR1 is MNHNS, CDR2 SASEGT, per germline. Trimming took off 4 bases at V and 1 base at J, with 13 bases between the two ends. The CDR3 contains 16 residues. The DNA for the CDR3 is TGTGCCAGCAGTGGTCACCGGGACTTGAACACCGGGGAGCTGTTTTTT. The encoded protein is CASSGHRDLNTGELFF.

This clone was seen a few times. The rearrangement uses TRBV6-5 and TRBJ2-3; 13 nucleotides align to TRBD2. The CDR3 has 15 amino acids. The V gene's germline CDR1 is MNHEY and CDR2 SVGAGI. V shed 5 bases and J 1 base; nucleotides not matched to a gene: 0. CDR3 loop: CASSGLAGGTDTQYF. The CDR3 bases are TGTGCCAGCAGTGGACTAGCGGGGGGCACAGATACGCAGTATTTT.